These 27 T cell receptor beta chains originate from one sample sequenced in a study of blood T cells in healthy people across ages. A sample-barcoded 5' primer and a J-beta primer mix were used in a second PCR of roughly 6 to 11 cycles. TCRdb called the 5' RACE reads again in MiXCR, with one record for every CDR3 protein. The sample includes under 850,000 distinct CDR3 sequences, 35% to 40% of them seen just once. Sequenced material: blood. The receptors come from a young man in good health.

With respect to this clonotype: A much larger clone is a single base away; this may be a read error. The CDR3 bases are TGTGCCAGCAGTTTTGACTATGGCTACACCTTC. Encoded protein: CASSFDYGYTF. This rearrangement joins TRBV28 to TRBJ1-2; D not certain. The CDR3 length is 11 residues. Between the trimmed V and J ends, which lost 3 bases and 3 bases, there was a span of 2 bases. Germline CDR1 is MDHEN and CDR2 is SYDVKM.

This clonotype was counted ten times or more. The V gene is TRBV6-6, the J gene TRBJ2-6; 7 bases are shared with TRBD1. Germline values: CDR1 MNHNY, CDR2 SVGAGI (reference sequence). This CDR3 is 15 amino acids long. V was clipped by 2 bases and J by 4 bases; unmatched bases: 2. The CDR3 spells CASSYTGAGANVLTF. The CDR3 DNA is TGTGCCAGCAGTTACACAGGGGCCGGGGCCAACGTCCTGACTTTC.

This chain connects TRBV28 to TRBJ2-7; D is tentatively TRBD1 or TRBD2 (7 bases each). TRBJ2-4 matches the DNA end more closely, so the J call is doubtful. Germline values: CDR1 MDHEN, CDR2 SYDVKM. The CDR3 is 16 residues long. Here the CDR3 reads CASSLGEGALENIQYF. CDR3 DNA sequence: TGTGCCAGCAGTTTAGGGGAGGGGGCCCTGGAAAACATTCAGTACTTC.

The rearrangement links TRBV19 to TRBJ1-1; no definite D call. The germline CDR1 and CDR2 sequences are LNHDA and SQIVND (reference sequence). Trimming took off 5 bases at V and 3 bases at J, with 10 bases between the two ends. This CDR3 has 13 amino acids. Here the CDR3 reads CASSPPPYTEAFF. DNA of the CDR3: TGTGCCAGTAGTCCCCCTCCGTACACTGAAGCTTTCTTT.

The genes are TRBV18 and TRBJ1-1; D unclear. The CDR3 extends over 13 amino acids. Trimming took off 8 bases at V and 1 base at J, with 11 bases between the two ends. The V gene's germline CDR1 is KGHSH and CDR2 LQKENI. CDR3 DNA: TGTGCCAGCAGTCCCGCGGCGAACACTGAAGCTTTCTTT. Encoded protein: CASSPAANTEAFF.

The rearrangement joins TRBV24-1 to TRBJ2-3; D not resolved. The ends were cut back, 4 bases at V and 4 bases at J, with 11 bases in the middle. CDR1 is KGHDR, CDR2 SFDVKD, per germline. The length of the CDR3 is 14 residues. CDR3: CATSEGLLPDTQYF. The CDR3 DNA is TGTGCCACCAGTGAGGGCCTACTCCCAGATACGCAGTATTTT.

CDR3 region: CASSGTGGTYNSPLHF. The CDR3, as DNA: TGTGCCAGCAGCGGAACAGGGGGCACCTATAATTCACCCCTCCACTTT. This sequence joins TRBV6-2 or TRBV6-3 and TRBJ1-6; 9 bases align to TRBD1. The CDR3 covers 16 residues. CDR1 and CDR2 from the germline V gene are MNHEY and SVGEGT. J lost 2 bases, V lost 6 bases, and 5 bases had no gene match.

This clonotype was seen at least ten times. The chain employs TRBV12-3 or TRBV12-4 and TRBJ2-1, with D possibly matching TRBD1 (6 bases). This CDR3 has 15 amino acids. V lost 5 bases to trimming and J lost 6 bases, with 17 bases between them. CDR3: CASSPRGSFGNEQFF. Written as DNA, the CDR3 is TGTGCCAGCAGTCCCAGGGGTTCGTTCGGCAATGAGCAGTTCTTC.

This chain uses TRBV5-1 with TRBJ2-2; 7 bases map to TRBD1. This CDR3 spans 14 amino acids. CDR1 and CDR2 (germline): SGHRS, YFSETQ. The V gene end was trimmed by 3 bases and the J gene end by 4 bases; junction bases not matched to a gene: 3. CDR3 DNA sequence: TGCGCCAGCAGCTCGGGACAGATCACCGGGGAGCTGTTTTTT. This sequence encodes CASSSGQITGELFF.

This clonotype was picked up a small number of times. The chain couples TRBV12-3 or TRBV12-4 to TRBJ1-5; a possible D gene is TRBD1 (5 bases). V was shortened by 3 bases and J by 7 bases, with 10 bases between the two germline ends. This CDR3 is 13 amino acids long. The CDR3, as DNA: TGTGCCAGCAGTTTCGGGGGATTCCAGCCCCAGCATTTT. This encodes CASSFGGFQPQHF.

This clonotype came up many times. The rearrangement joins TRBV20-1 to TRBJ1-2, with D perhaps matching TRBD1 (6 bases). Trimming removed 6 bases from V and 6 bases from J, with 23 bases in between. Germline CDR1 and CDR2: DFQATT and SNEGSKA (reference sequence). This CDR3 is 15 amino acids long. CDR3 amino acids: CSARTVEAGVNGYTF. The CDR3 DNA is TGCAGTGCAAGAACCGTTGAGGCAGGGGTTAATGGCTACACCTTC.

V and J are TRBV2 and TRBJ2-5; D might be TRBD2 (6 bases). Per germline, CDR1 SNHLY and CDR2 FYNNEI. The ends were cut back, 11 bases at V and 2 bases at J, with 12 bases in the middle. The CDR3 contains 12 residues. CDR3 loop: CAAGSEQETQYF. CDR3 nucleotides: TGTGCCGCGGGGAGCGAACAAGAGACCCAGTACTTC.

This clonotype was seen a handful of times. The chain has TRBV6-5 and TRBJ2-7; 10 bases fit TRBD1. From germline, CDR1 is MNHEY and CDR2 SVGAGI. V dropped 5 bases and J dropped 1; count of bases not matched to a gene: 2. The CDR3 consists of 14 residues. CDR3 protein: CASSRGQGSYEQYF. Here the CDR3 DNA reads TGTGCCAGCAGTAGGGGACAGGGGTCCTACGAGCAGTACTTC.

The V call is TRBV10-3, the J call TRBJ1-1; TRBD1 agrees at 9 bases. The CDR3 is made up of 16 amino acids. The ends lost 2 bases at V and 4 bases at J; junction bases unmatched: 8. CDR1 and CDR2 (germline): ENHRY, SYGVKD. CDR3 nucleotide sequence: TGTGCCATCAGTGAGGGGGGACAGGGCGCATCCACTGAAGCTTTCTTT. It encodes CAISEGGQGASTEAFF.

This clonotype turned up a few times. V is TRBV5-1 and J is TRBJ1-2; D is possibly TRBD1 (6 bases). The germline CDR1 and CDR2 sequences are SGHRS and YFSETQ. The length of the CDR3 is 16 residues. Trimming shortened V by 4 bases and J by 2 bases, and 18 bases separated the two germline ends. The chain's CDR3 is CASSPTGKNINYGYTF. The CDR3 region has the DNA TGCGCCAGCAGCCCGACAGGAAAAAACATCAACTATGGCTACACCTTC.

This clonotype was counted between two and nine times. The V call is TRBV3-1, the J call TRBJ1-1, with D tentatively TRBD1 (5 bases). The V and J ends lost 0 bases and 10 bases respectively, with 15 bases between them. The CDR3 covers 14 residues. Germline loops: CDR1 LGHDT, CDR2 YNNKEL (reference sequence). This CDR3 reads CASSQDPGSHRAFF. CDR3 nucleotides: TGTGCCAGCAGCCAAGACCCAGGGTCCCACAGAGCTTTCTTT.

This clonotype turned up a few times. The junction differs from germline at one of its ends, possibly a read error. The CDR3, as DNA: TGTGCTAGCAGCCCTTGGACTAGCGGGGCGGGAGAGACCCAGTACTTC. This codes for CASSPWTSGAGETQYF. The chain uses TRBV7-7 and TRBJ2-5, with 12 bases that match TRBD2. The CDR3 extends over 16 amino acids. Germline V gene lookup returns CDR1 SSHAT and CDR2 FNYEAQ (reference sequence).

The gene calls are TRBV7-2 and TRBJ1-2; TRBD1 matches 8 bases. Germline V gene data show CDR1 as SGHTA and CDR2 as FQGNSA. This CDR3 contains 15 residues. The ends lost 1 base at V and 8 bases at J; junction bases unmatched: 9. CDR3 residues: CASSLEGQGAGGYTF. The CDR3 DNA reads TGTGCCAGCAGCTTAGAAGGGCAGGGGGCGGGAGGCTACACCTTC.

This clonotype was counted a few times. The chain links TRBV20-1 to TRBJ1-1; no definite D call. In germline, CDR1 is DFQATT, CDR2 SNEGSKA (reference sequence). V lost 6 bases, J lost 0 bases, and 11 bases lay in between. This CDR3 contains 13 residues. The CDR3 loop reads CSADQPMNTEAFF. CDR3 nucleotides: TGCAGTGCGGATCAGCCTATGAACACTGAAGCTTTCTTT.

This rearrangement joins TRBV3-1 to TRBJ1-2, with 7 nucleotides matching TRBD1. The CDR3 extends over 12 amino acids. Looked up from germline, CDR1 is LGHDT and CDR2 is YNNKEL (reference sequence). After removal of 3 bases from V and 8 bases from J, the junction contained 3 bases not matched to a gene. The CDR3 is CASSHRGHGYTF. CDR3 DNA: TGTGCCAGCAGCCATAGGGGGCACGGCTACACCTTC. The full variable domain, in which reference TRBV3-1 and TRBJ1-2 provide the parts outside the CDR3, is DTAVSQTPKYLVTQMGNDKSIKCEQNLGHDTMYWYKQDSKKFLKIMFSYNNKELIINETVPNRFSPKSPDKAHLNLHINSLELGDSAVYFCASSHRGHGYTFGSGTRLTVV.

In this sample, this clonotype turned up many times. The CDR3 reads CASRKVDEQFF. The CDR3, as DNA: TGTGCCAGCCGGAAGGTGGATGAGCAGTTCTTC. The genes are TRBV6-6 and TRBJ2-1; the D is unclear. The CDR3 totals 11 residues. Germline-derived CDR1 and CDR2 are MNHNY and SVGAGI (reference sequence). V was trimmed by 8 bases and J by 8 bases, leaving 10 bases between them.

Here the CDR3 DNA reads TGTGCCAGCAGTCCATCGGGACAGCAAGAGACCCAGTACTTC. It is translated as CASSPSGQQETQYF. The chain is built from TRBV7-2 and TRBJ2-5, with 7 positions matching TRBD1. The CDR3 consists of 14 residues. J gave up 2 bases and V 6 bases, and 6 bases lay outside the gene matches. Germline V gene sequence: CDR1 SGHTA, CDR2 FQGNSA.

The chain is built from TRBV12-3 or TRBV12-4 and TRBJ1-3, with D uncertain. The CDR3 covers 13 residues. V was shortened by 5 bases and J by 4 bases, with 9 bases between the two germline ends. The CDR3 region is CASSLLAGNTIYF. The CDR3 nucleotides read TGTGCCAGCAGTCTTCTGGCCGGAAACACCATATATTTT.

V is TRBV6-1 and J is TRBJ1-2, with TRBD1 identical over 7 bases. The CDR3 is made up of 13 amino acids. Germline CDR1 reads MNHNS; CDR2 reads SASEGT. J was trimmed by 2 bases and V by 6 bases; bases with no gene match: 3. The CDR3 DNA reads as TGTGCCAGCAGACAGGGGCTGAACTATGGCTACACCTTC. Its protein is CASRQGLNYGYTF.

V gene TRBV6-5 combines with J gene TRBJ2-7, with TRBD2 as a possible D gene (7 bases). The CDR3 is 13 residues long. Germline V gives CDR1 MNHEY, CDR2 SVGAGI. The V end lost 11 bases, the J end lost 0 bases, and 14 bases lay between the germline ends. The DNA for the CDR3 is TGTGCCGCACGGGGGGCGGGCTCCTACGAGCAGTACTTC. It specifies CAARGAGSYEQYF.

The gene calls are TRBV12-3 or TRBV12-4 and TRBJ2-3; D not resolved. Trimming pared 5 bases from V and 11 bases from J, leaving 20 bases between. The CDR3 consists of 14 residues. For the CDR3, the DNA is TGTGCCAGCAGTGTCCCCGAGATTGGGAAAAGGCAGTATTTT. This gives the protein CASSVPEIGKRQYF.

This clonotype was picked up many times. The chain links TRBV20-1 to TRBJ2-1; D perhaps matches TRBD2 (5 bases). The V end lost 1 base, the J end lost 4 bases, and 11 bases lay between the germline ends. Looked up from germline, CDR1 is DFQATT and CDR2 is SNEGSKA (reference sequence). The CDR3 is made up of 14 amino acids. DNA of the CDR3: TGCAGTGCTAGAGGGGAGATCGAATACAATGAGCAGTTCTTC. Its protein product is CSARGEIEYNEQFF.